This T cell receptor (beta chain) was recovered during a study of CD8 T cells in ankylosing spondylitis (TCRdb year 2017). Background for the entire study: The study profiled T cell receptor beta repertoires in healthy donors and ankylosing spondylitis patients to find disease-linked TCR variants. Peripheral blood was sampled, and synovial fluid was additionally collected from ankylosing spondylitis patients. The full study cohort was made up of about two dozen ankylosing spondylitis patients and more than 90 healthy donors. Results the study describes overall, beyond this receptor: Some motif variants were previously reported in synovial fluid and blood of reactive arthritis patients, suggesting common disease-initiation mechanisms. The disease-linked clones showed a CD8+ phenotype and occurred at relatively low frequencies in peripheral blood. The disease-linked clones were reported to be significantly enriched in matched synovial fluid samples from ankylosing spondylitis patients. Blood from ankylosing spondylitis patients appeared to be characterized by a TCR beta motif made up of seven or eight highly homologous amino acid variants.

In this sample, this clonotype turned up a few times. This clone's antigen is unknown. It has no much larger one-base neighbor in the sample; base qualities were not kept. Instrument used: Illumina HiSeq 2500. TCR beta libraries were prepared by quantitative 5'-RACE with molecular barcodes. The paper's processing steps were these. Disease-linked TCR variants were identified with a new computational method built on a probabilistic model of VDJ rearrangement. Through fastp at Q25 and MiXCR, TCRdb rebuilt clones from the public reads, retaining in-frame beta chains. Rows with a matching CDR3 protein are joined into one entry that keeps the most common DNA and genes. TCRdb, not the authors, supplied the V and J calls. For this sample the table gives some 350,000 distinct CDR3 sequences, of which roughly 14% were detected only once. Around 0.99% of the sample belongs to the ten largest clones. The germline V gene (reference sequence) provides CDR1 DFQATT and CDR2 SNEGSKA. V and J lose 5 bases and 3 bases, and a span of 18 bases separates them. From the cysteine up to the phenylalanine, the CDR3 has a length of 15 residues. The only DNA kept is the CDR3, 45 bases in frame from the first base.

The material sequenced was blood, either unsorted or a sorted T cell fraction (not recorded which). The V gene is TRBV20-1 and the J gene is TRBJ2-3; the D gene may be TRBD1 or TRBD2, since each aligns over 7 bases. This sequence originates from a male donor with ankylosing spondylitis or in good health (not recorded which). The nucleotide sequence is given as TGCAGTGCTTCAGGGGGGGAGAGAGAGACAGATACGCAGTATTTT. This yields the protein CSASGGERETDTQYF.